The clone carrying this T cell receptor beta chain has a count of ten or more. Its target is not known. V lost 4 bases, J lost 6 bases, and 7 bases lay in between. This CDR3 comprises 12 residues. Germline-derived CDR1 and CDR2 are LGHDT and YNNKEL (reference sequence). This sample stems from a study of identical twins. General study findings and limits: Zero-insertion analyses were open to partial confounding by invariant MAIT and iNKT cells. Cross-sectional statistics, not tracking of the same donors, supported the conclusions.

Unique molecular identifiers were present on the cDNA, and a universal primer site came from template switching. TCRdb reprocessed the 5' RACE reads via MiXCR and lists one record per CDR3 protein. The sample lists 260,000 or so distinct CDR3 sequences, around 7.6% occurring once. These data also featured in a second study, about yellow fever vaccine responses in identical twins. That publication notes: Reported findings indicate that twins' vaccine T cell responses seemed partially convergent, partially personalized.

The sample taken for sequencing was CD8+ T cells sorted from blood. This chain connects TRBV3-1 to TRBJ2-1, with unresolved D. This sequence originates from a woman under 30 in good health. This chain's CDR3 is CASSPASNEQFF. The CDR3 DNA reads TGTGCCAGCAGCCCCGCAAGCAATGAGCAGTTCTTC.